This TCR beta chain came from a study of T cells in Graves' hyperthyroidism and ophthalmopathy. It was RNA transcripts that yielded the amplified TCR beta CDR3 regions. TCR CDR3 underwent first-round RT-PCR with the HTBI primer set. TCRdb recomputed calls from the multiplex PCR reads with MiXCR, one row per CDR3 protein. The table includes more than 500,000 distinct CDR3 sequences, about 16% detected once. Uncontrolled infection, other autoimmune disease, pregnancy or lactation disqualified patients from enrolment. The diagnostic basis comprised clinical symptoms, serum thyroxine and TRAb, thyroid ultrasound and orbital computed tomography. Germline V gene sequence: CDR1 SGHTA, CDR2 FQGNSA. There are 17 residues in the CDR3. V trimming: 5 bases; J trimming: 1 base; junction bases outside the gene matches: 10. In the case of this clonotype: Its specificity is unknown.

Study results and caveats: Also found in blood were most expanded thyroid clonotypes above 0.001. For ophthalmopathy, model prediction preceded onset by a median approximately 6 months.

This clonotype was sampled from a young woman with Graves' ophthalmopathy. The V gene is TRBV7-2, the J gene TRBJ2-1; 8 bases match TRBD2. Sequenced: blood. CDR3 residues: CASSQVGSGTSYNEQFF. CDR3 bases: TGTGCCAGCAGCCAAGTTGGTAGCGGGACGTCCTACAATGAGCAGTTCTTC.